This paragraph covers one T cell receptor (beta chain) sequence. Its antigen is undetermined. This record comes from a study of cytomegalovirus exposure and HLA in healthy donors. Study-wide findings and caveats: Immune exposure information comprised only CMV serostatus. Evidence from a later analysis indicated that most CMV-associated TCR beta chains looked HLA-restricted. Many donors shared some public TCRs, even though most TCR sequences were rare.

The PCR used 60 Vbeta and 13 Jbeta primers. The repertoire was sequenced with immunoSEQ multiplex PCR; TCRdb's copy has only in-frame clones and lacks some. The sample yields under 150,000 clones, over 60% seen once. V was trimmed by 0 bases and J by 0 bases, leaving 3 bases between them. From germline, CDR1 is LNHNV and CDR2 YYDKDF (reference sequence). This CDR3 has 15 residues. Sequencing was performed on PBMCs. This clonotype originated in a male donor in good health and CMV-seropositive. The chain has TRBV15 and TRBJ2-6; D is unresolved. The CDR3 loop reads CATSRDLSGANVLTF. As DNA, the CDR3 is TGTGCCACCAGCAGAGATCTCTCTGGGGCCAACGTCCTGACTTTC.